The sequence of this T cell receptor beta chain was determined in a study of blood T cell repertoires in COVID-19. Whole-study context: Collection of acute and convalescent COVID-19 samples took place in the United States, Italy and Spain.

With 2 bases clipped from V and 2 bases from J, the junction kept 3 bases outside the gene matches. Germline loops: CDR1 SGHRS, CDR2 YFSETQ. The CDR3 runs 14 residues. This clone occurred once. Using immunoSEQ multiplex PCR, the repertoire was profiled, and TCRdb retains in-frame clones only, with some absent. The table includes over 200,000 clones, approximately 88% detected once. Participants were aged 18 to 89 years from more than 20 US areas. In assigning cohorts, the study relied on participant-reported clinical history. The V gene is TRBV5-1, the J gene TRBJ2-5; 7 nucleotides line up with TRBD2. This TCR derives from a woman in her thirties or forties with acute COVID-19. The sample taken for sequencing was PBMCs or T cells enriched from blood (not recorded which). In DNA, the CDR3 is TGCGCCAGCAGCTTAACTAGCGCACAAGAGACCCAGTACTTC. It is translated as CASSLTSAQETQYF.